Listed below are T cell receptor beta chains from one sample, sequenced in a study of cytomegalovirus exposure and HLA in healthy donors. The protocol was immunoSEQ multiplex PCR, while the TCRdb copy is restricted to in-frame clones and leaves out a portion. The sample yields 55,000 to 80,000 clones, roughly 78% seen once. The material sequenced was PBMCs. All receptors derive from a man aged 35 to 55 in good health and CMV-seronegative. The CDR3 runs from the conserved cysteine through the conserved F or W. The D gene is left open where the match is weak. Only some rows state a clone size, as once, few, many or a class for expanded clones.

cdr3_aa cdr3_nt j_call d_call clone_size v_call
CASSLDSMGEKLFF TGTGCCAGCAGCTTGGACTCTATGGGAGAAAAACTGTTTTTT TRBJ1-4 NA NA TRBV7-6
CASSLGGWNEQYF TGTGCCAGCAGCCTAGGGGGCTGGAACGAGCAGTACTTC TRBJ2-7 TRBD1 NA TRBV25-1
CASSQAGVRTDTQYF TGCGCCAGCAGCCAAGCGGGGGTGAGGACAGATACGCAGTATTTT TRBJ2-3 NA NA TRBV4-1
CASGAGGTGELFF TGTGCCTCGGGGGCAGGGGGGACCGGGGAGCTGTTTTTT TRBJ2-2 NA NA TRBV7-3
CASSSGARGWEQYF TGTGCCAGCAGCTCAGGGGCCAGGGGATGGGAGCAGTACTTC TRBJ2-7 NA NA TRBV14
CASSYSQDSGYEQYF TGTGCCAGCAGTTACTCCCAGGACAGCGGCTACGAGCAGTACTTC TRBJ2-7 NA NA TRBV6-5
CASSYRGENFAFF TGTGCCAGCAGTTACAGGGGGGAGAATTTTGCTTTCTTT TRBJ1-1 TRBD1 few TRBV2
CASSPQRPGLRNEQFF TGTGCCAGCAGTCCCCAACGCCCGGGACTACGGAATGAGCAGTTCTTC TRBJ2-1 TRBD2 NA TRBV28
CASRPLLSSGSKTQYF TGTGCAAGTCGCCCGCTCCTCTCTAGCGGGAGTAAGACCCAGTACTTC TRBJ2-5 NA NA TRBV12-2
CASNGQGYNSPLHF TGCGCCAGCAACGGACAGGGATATAATTCACCCCTCCACTTT TRBJ1-6 TRBD1 NA TRBV10-2
CASSYMGLANEKLFF TGTGCCAGCAGTTACATGGGCTTGGCTAATGAAAAACTGTTTTTT TRBJ1-4 NA NA TRBV6-5